This T cell receptor (beta chain) was recovered during a study of Ad26.COV2.S vaccination and SARS-CoV-2 variants. Overall study context: The authors gave Ad26.COV2.S intramuscularly, either once or twice 56 days apart. General observations from the study: Placebo recipients had lower spike-specific TCR breadth than vaccine recipients.

Remarks on this clone: Its antigen is currently unknown.

Produced via immunoSEQ multiplex PCR; TCRdb's table is partial and in-frame only. The sample shows more than 300,000 clones, about 86% of them seen only once. After removal of 2 bases from V and 4 bases from J, the junction contained 4 bases not matched to a gene. Germline V lookup: CDR1 LGHNT, CDR2 FRNRAP. CDR3 length equals 14 residues. Documented treatment: 15 to 20 received Ad26.COV2.S at low or high dose, single or two shots; 5 received placebo; per-sample allocation not given. Collection of the samples took place on day 63 after the first injection of vaccine or placebo. Donation was by an adult aged 18-55 years who was in Boston.

V gene TRBV12-5 combines with J gene TRBJ1-1; 7 nucleotides align to TRBD1. The clonotype was recovered from a person between 18 and 60 years old who received the Ad26.COV2.S COVID-19 vaccine or a placebo. The source material was peripheral blood, sampled in a trial of Ad26.COV2.S vaccine versus placebo. The CDR3 sequence is CASGLSQGSTEAFF. The CDR3 DNA reads as TGTGCTAGTGGTTTGTCACAGGGGAGCACTGAAGCTTTCTTT.